These T cell receptor beta chains were read from a single sample in a study of cytotoxic CD8 clonotypes in ibrutinib-treated CLL. Using immunoSEQ multiplex PCR, the repertoire was profiled, and TCRdb retains in-frame clones only, with some absent. Found here are 70,000 to 80,000 clones, around 82% of them singletons; the top ten hold under 8.5%. The starting material was PBMCs, obtained at disease progression, from a patient treated with ibrutinib. The receptors shown here come from a human donor with chronic lymphocytic leukemia. Both conserved end residues are part of each CDR3. Fields, in order: clone size, J gene, D gene, V gene, CDR3 DNA, CDR3 protein. D genes are given only for firm matches. Only some rows state a clone size, as once, few, many or a class for expanded clones.

>NA|TRBJ1-2|NA|TRBV19
TGTGCCAGTAGTACTTCAGGGGTAATTGCCTATGGCTACACCTTC
CASSTSGVIAYGYTF
>NA|TRBJ1-5|NA|TRBV12-1
TGTGCCAGCAGCCGGACAGGGTGTAATCAGCCCCAGCATTTT
CASSRTGCNQPQHF
>NA|TRBJ2-7|NA|TRBV6-5
TGTGCCAGCAGTTACGCCGGGACAATCTCCTACGAGCAGTACTTC
CASSYAGTISYEQYF
>NA|TRBJ2-1|TRBD2|TRBV11-2
TGTGCCAGCAGCTTAGTATATAGCGGGGGGGCCTCCTACAATGAGCAGTTCTTC
CASSLVYSGGASYNEQFF
>NA|TRBJ1-1|NA|TRBV5-1
TGCGCCAGCAGCTTGGCGGGAGAAGCTTTCTTT
CASSLAGEAFF
>NA|TRBJ1-5|NA|TRBV28
TGTGCCAGCAGTCCTACAGGCGAACTACAGCCCCAGCATTTT
CASSPTGELQPQHF
>once|TRBJ2-2|NA|TRBV7-2
TGTGCCAGCAGAAACGTCCCCCAGTACACAGTCGGGGAGCTGTTTTTT
CASRNVPQYTVGELFF
>medium-sized|TRBJ2-7|TRBD1|TRBV2
TGTGCCAGCAGTGACCGGGACAGGATCAGCTCCTACGAGCAGTACTTC
CASSDRDRISSYEQYF
>NA|TRBJ1-3|NA|TRBV28
TGTGCCAGCAGTGCTGGGACATACTCTGGAAACACCATATATTTT
CASSAGTYSGNTIYF
>NA|TRBJ2-7|NA|TRBV15
TGTGCCACCAGCAGGGACCCGGGACTTTACGAGCAGTACTTC
CATSRDPGLYEQYF
>once|TRBJ1-4|NA|TRBV4-1
TGCGCCAGCAGCCAAGGGAGCCGGGCCCGTAATGAAAAACTGTTTTTT
CASSQGSRARNEKLFF
>NA|TRBJ2-5|TRBD2|TRBV7-2
TGTGCCAGCAGCTTGAAACGGGGGGGCCAAGAGACCCAGTACTTC
CASSLKRGGQETQYF
>NA|TRBJ1-5|NA|TRBV18
TGTGCCAGCTCATTGAGAGGGCGTCATAGCAATCAGCCCCAGCATTTT
CASSLRGRHSNQPQHF
>NA|TRBJ1-1|NA|TRBV18
TGTGCCAGCTCACCAGTCGAAGGGTTCACTGAAGCTTTCTTT
CASSPVEGFTEAFF
>NA|TRBJ2-4|NA|TRBV2
TGTGCCAGCAGTTATGAGCCTCCCAGGAACATTCAGTACTTC
CASSYEPPRNIQYF
>NA|TRBJ1-1|NA|TRBV7-6
TGTGCCAGCAGCCCAGGGACTTACACTGAAGCTTTCTTT
CASSPGTYTEAFF